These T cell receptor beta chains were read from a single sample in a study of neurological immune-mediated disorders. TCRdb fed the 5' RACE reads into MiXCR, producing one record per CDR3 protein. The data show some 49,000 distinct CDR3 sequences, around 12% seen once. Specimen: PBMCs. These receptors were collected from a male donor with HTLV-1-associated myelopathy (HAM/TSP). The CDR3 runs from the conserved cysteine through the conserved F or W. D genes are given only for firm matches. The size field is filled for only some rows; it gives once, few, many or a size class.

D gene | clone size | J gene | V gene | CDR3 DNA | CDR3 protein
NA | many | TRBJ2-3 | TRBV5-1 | TGCGCCAGCAGCCAGGGGACCCGACTAGACGGAGGGTATACGCAGTATTTT | CASSQGTRLDGGYTQYF
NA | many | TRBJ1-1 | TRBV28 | TGTGCCAGCAGTGAAGAGGTTTTGAACACTGAAGCTTTCTTT | CASSEEVLNTEAFF
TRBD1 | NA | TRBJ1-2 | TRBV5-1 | TGCGCCAGCAGCTACCACGGGACAGGGTTTGACTATGGCTACACCTTC | CASSYHGTGFDYGYTF
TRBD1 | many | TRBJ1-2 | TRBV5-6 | TGTGCCAGCAGCCTGCGACAGGGACCATCTCTCTTC | CASSLRQGPSLF
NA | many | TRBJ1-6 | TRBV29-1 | TGCAGCGTCCGCGCGGGAGCCTCCTATAATTCACCCCTCCACTTT | CSVRAGASYNSPLHF
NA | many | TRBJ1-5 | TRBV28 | TGTGCCAGCAGCATACCCCAGGGCAATCAGCCCCAGCATTTT | CASSIPQGNQPQHF
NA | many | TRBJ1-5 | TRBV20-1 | TGCAGTGCTACACCTAGGACAGCTGATCAGCCCCAGCATTTT | CSATPRTADQPQHF
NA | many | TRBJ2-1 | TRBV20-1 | TGCAGTGGCCTGGAGGGAGTTAATGAGCAGTTCTTC | CSGLEGVNEQFF
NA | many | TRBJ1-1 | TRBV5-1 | TGCGCCAGCAGTAGAATGAACACTGAAGCTTTCTTT | CASSRMNTEAFF
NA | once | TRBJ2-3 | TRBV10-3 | TGTGCCATCAGTGAGTCCACAGATACGCAGTATTTT | CAISESTDTQYF
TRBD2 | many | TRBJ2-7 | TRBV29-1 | TGCAGCGTTGAAGATCGACTAGCGGGGGGCTACGAGCAGTACTTC | CSVEDRLAGGYEQYF
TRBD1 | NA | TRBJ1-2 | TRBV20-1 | TGCAGTGCTAGAGACCCAGGGGGCTTTGGCTACACCTTC | CSARDPGGFGYTF
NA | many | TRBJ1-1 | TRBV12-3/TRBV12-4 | TGTGCCAGCAGTTTCGGGACGGAGAACACTGAAGCTTTCTTT | CASSFGTENTEAFF
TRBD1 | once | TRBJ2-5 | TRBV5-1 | TGCACCAGCAGCTTAAATACAGGGGGCCAAGAGACCAAGTACTTC | CTSSLNTGGQETKYF